This T cell receptor (beta chain) was observed in a study of diagnostic markers for celiac disease. TCRdb derives one entry per CDR3 protein from the reads, leaving out DNA. The sample table includes about 670 distinct CDR3 sequences. By frequency, this clonotype registers large. The CDR3 length is 15 residues. In germline, CDR1 is DFQATT, CDR2 SNEGSKA (reference sequence). The clonotype originates from a human donor. The chain recombines TRBV20-1 with TRBJ2-1; TCRdb selects TRBD1, and the lack of DNA leaves this call unchecked. Sequencing was performed on either unsorted cells or a sorted T cell fraction (not recorded which). The CDR3: CSASRRGDQGNEQFF.